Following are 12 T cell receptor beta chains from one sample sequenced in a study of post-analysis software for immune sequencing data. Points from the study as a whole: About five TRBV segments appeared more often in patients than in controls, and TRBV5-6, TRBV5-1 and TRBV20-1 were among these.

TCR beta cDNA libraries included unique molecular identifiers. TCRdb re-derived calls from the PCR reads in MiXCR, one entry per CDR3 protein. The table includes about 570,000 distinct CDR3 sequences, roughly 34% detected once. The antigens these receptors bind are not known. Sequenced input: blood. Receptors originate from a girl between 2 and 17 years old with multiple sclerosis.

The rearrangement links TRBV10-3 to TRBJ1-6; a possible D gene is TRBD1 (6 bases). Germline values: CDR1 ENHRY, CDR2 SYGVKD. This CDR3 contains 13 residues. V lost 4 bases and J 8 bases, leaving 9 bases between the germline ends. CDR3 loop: CAISGTADSPLHF. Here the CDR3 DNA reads TGTGCCATCAGTGGGACAGCCGATTCACCCCTCCACTTT.

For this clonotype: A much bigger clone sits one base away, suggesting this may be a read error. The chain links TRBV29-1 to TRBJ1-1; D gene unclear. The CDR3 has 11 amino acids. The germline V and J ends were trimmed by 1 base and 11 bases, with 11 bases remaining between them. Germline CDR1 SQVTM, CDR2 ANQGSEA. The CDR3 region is CSVEAPLGAFF. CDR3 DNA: TGCAGCGTTGAAGCTCCCCTGGGGGCTTTCTTT.

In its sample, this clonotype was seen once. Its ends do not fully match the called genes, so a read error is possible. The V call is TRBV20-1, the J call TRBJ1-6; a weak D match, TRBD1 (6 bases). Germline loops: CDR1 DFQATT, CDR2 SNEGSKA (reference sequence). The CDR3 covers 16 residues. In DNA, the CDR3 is TGCAGCGCTAGAGTACCGGCAGGGGCTCCTAATTCACCCCTCCACTTT. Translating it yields CSARVPAGAPNSPLHF.

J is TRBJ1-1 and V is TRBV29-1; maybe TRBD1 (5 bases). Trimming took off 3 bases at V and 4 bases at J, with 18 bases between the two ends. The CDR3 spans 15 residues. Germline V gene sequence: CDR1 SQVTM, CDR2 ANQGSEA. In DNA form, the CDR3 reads TGCAGCGTTGACGGCAGGGCCCGGTGGGGCACTGAAGCTTTCTTT. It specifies CSVDGRARWGTEAFF.

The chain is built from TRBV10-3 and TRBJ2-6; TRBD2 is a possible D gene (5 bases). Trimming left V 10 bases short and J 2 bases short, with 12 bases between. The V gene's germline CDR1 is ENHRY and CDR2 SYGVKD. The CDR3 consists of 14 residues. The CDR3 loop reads CATYERAGANVLTF. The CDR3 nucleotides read TGTGCCACGTACGAGAGGGCTGGGGCCAACGTCCTGACTTTC.

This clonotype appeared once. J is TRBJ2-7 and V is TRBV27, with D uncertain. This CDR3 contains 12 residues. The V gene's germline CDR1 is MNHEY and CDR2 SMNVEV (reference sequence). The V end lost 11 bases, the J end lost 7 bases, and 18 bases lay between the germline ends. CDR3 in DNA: TGTGCCCACGTAAGAGCAAGTGGAGAGCAGTACTTC. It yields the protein CAHVRASGEQYF.

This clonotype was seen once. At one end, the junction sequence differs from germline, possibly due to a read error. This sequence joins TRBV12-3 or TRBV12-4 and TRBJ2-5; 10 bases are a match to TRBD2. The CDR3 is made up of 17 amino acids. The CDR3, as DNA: TGTGCCGGCAGTTTACTAGCGGGGAGTTTGGGCCAAGAGACCCAGTACTTC. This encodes CAGSLLAGSLGQETQYF.

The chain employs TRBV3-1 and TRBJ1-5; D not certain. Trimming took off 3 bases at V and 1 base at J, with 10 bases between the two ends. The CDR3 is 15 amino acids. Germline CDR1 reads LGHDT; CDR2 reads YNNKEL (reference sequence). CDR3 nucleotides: TGTGCCAGCAGCCACGAGAAAGGGAGCAATCAGCCCCAGCATTTT. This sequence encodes CASSHEKGSNQPQHF.

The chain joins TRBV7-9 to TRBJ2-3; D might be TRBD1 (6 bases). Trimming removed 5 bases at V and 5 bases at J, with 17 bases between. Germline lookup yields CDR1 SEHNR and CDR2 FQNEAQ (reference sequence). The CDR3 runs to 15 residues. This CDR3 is CASSPELLGGDTQYF. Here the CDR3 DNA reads TGTGCCAGCAGCCCAGAACTACTAGGGGGAGATACGCAGTATTTT.

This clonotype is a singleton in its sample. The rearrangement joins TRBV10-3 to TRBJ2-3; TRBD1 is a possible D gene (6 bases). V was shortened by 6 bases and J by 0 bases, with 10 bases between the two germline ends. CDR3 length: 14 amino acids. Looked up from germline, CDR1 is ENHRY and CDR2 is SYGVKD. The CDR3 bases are TGTGCCATCAGGGAAGACAGGAGCACAGATACGCAGTATTTT. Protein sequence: CAIREDRSTDTQYF.

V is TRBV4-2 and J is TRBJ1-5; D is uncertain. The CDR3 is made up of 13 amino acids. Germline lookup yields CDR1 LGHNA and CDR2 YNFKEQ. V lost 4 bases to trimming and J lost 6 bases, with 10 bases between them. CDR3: CASSPRVTQPQHF. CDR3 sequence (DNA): TGTGCCAGCAGCCCAAGGGTGACTCAGCCCCAGCATTTT.

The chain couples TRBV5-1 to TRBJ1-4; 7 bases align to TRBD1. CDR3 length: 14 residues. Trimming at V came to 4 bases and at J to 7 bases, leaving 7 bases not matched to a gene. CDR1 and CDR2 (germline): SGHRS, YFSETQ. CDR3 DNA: TGCGCCAGCAGCCGGACAGGAGAGGGTGAAAAACTGTTTTTT. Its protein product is CASSRTGEGEKLFF.